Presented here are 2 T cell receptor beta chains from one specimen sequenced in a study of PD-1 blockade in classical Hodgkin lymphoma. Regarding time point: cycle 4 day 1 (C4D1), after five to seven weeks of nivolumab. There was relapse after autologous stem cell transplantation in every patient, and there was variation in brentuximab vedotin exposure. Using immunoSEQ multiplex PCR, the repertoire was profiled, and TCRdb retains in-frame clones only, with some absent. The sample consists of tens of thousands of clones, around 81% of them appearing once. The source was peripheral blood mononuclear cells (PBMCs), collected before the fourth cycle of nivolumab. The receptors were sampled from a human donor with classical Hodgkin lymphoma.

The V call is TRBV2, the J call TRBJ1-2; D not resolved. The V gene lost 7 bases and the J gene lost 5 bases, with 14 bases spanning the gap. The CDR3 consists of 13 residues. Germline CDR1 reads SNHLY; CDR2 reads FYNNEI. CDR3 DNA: TGTGCCAGCACCGAGGCTTATTGGTATGGCTACACCTTC. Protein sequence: CASTEAYWYGYTF.

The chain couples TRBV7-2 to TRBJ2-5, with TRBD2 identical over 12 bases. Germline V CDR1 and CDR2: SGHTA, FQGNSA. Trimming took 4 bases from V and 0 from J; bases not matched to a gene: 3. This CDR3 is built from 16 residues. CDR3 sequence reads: CASSSSSGRDQETQYF. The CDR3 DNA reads TGTGCCAGCAGCTCGTCTAGCGGGAGGGACCAAGAGACCCAGTACTTC.